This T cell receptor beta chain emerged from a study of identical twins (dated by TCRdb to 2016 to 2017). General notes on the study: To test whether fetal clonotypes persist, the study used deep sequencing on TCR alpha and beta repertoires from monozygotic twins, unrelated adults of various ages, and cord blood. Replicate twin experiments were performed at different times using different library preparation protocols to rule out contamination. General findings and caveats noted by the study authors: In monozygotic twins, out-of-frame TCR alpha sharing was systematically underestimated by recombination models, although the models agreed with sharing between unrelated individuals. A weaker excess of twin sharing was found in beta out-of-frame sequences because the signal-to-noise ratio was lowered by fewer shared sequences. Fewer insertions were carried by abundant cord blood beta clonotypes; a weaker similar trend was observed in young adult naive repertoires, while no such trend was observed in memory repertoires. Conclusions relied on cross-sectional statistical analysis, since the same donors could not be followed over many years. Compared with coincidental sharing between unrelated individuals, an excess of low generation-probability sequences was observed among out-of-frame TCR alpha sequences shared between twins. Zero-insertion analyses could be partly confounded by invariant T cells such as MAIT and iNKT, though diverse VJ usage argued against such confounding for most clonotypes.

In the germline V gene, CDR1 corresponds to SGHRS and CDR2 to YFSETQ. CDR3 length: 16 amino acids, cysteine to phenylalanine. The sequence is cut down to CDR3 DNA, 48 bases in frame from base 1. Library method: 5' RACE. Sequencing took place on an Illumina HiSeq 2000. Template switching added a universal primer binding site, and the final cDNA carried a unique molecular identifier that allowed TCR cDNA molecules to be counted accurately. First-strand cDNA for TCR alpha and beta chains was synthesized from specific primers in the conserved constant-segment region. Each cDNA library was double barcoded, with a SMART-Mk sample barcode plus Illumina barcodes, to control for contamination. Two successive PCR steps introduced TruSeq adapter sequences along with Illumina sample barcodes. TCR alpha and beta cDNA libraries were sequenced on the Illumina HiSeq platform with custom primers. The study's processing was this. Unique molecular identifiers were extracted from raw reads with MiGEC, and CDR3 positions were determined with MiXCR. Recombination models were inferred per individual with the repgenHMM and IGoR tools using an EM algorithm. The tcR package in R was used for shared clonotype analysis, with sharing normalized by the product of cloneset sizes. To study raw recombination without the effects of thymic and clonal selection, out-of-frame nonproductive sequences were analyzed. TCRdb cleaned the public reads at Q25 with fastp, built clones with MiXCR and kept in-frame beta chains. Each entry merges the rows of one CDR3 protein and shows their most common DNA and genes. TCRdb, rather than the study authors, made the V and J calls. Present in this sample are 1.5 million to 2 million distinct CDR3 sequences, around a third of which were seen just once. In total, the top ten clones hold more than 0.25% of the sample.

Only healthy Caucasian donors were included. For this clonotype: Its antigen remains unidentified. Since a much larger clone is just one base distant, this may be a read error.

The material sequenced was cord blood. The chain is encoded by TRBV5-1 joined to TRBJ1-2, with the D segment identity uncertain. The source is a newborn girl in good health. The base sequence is TGCGCCAGCAGCTTGGGTTTGGACCGTACTAACTATGACTACACCTTC. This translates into CASSLGLDRTNYDYTF.